The 23 T cell receptor beta chains reported below all come from one sample, sequenced in a study of EBV T-cell therapy then PD-1 blockade in nasopharyngeal carcinoma. Only in-frame clones appear in the TCRdb table, and some are missing; sequencing was by immunoSEQ multiplex PCR. Altogether some 20,000 clones are present, around 82% being singletons, with the ten largest covering less than 40%. Treatment here: AdE1-LMPpoly-expanded autologous EBV-specific T-cell therapy followed by anti-PD-1 nivolumab. Their antigen targets remain unknown. The source material was CD8+ T cells from blood, sampled between days 25 and 35 from a patient whose treatment included autologous EBV-specific T cells and nivolumab. The receptors derive from a man aged 40-55 years with nasopharyngeal carcinoma.

V is TRBV4-3 and J is TRBJ1-1; a weak D match, TRBD1 (6 bases). The CDR3 loop spans 16 amino acids. The V gene lost 0 bases and the J gene lost 3 bases, with 14 bases spanning the gap. Germline V gives CDR1 LGHNA, CDR2 YSLEER. The CDR3 DNA is TGCGCCAGCAGCCAAGATGTTTCAGGGGTGTACACTGAAGCTTTCTTT. Amino acids: CASSQDVSGVYTEAFF.

J is TRBJ1-1 and V is TRBV7-3; 8 nucleotides agree with TRBD1. Germline assignment: CDR1 SGHTA and CDR2 FQGTGA. The CDR3 runs to 13 residues. The ends lost 4 bases at V and 5 bases at J; junction bases unmatched: 3. The CDR3 DNA reads as TGTGCCAGCAGCTCACAGGGGGTAACTGAAGCTTTCTTT. Amino acid sequence: CASSSQGVTEAFF.

This CDR3 reads CASRGGPPYNEQFF. The CDR3 bases are TGTGCCAGCAGAGGGGGCCCCCCCTACAATGAGCAGTTCTTC. The chain uses TRBV7-6 and TRBJ2-1; 7 positions match TRBD1. The CDR3 extends over 14 amino acids. Looked up from germline, CDR1 is SGHVS and CDR2 is FNYEAQ. V was pared by 6 bases and J by 2 bases, with 4 bases of the junction left unmatched.

V and J are TRBV6-6 and TRBJ2-2; tentatively, D is TRBD1 (6 bases). The CDR3 is made up of 14 amino acids. Trimming shortened V by 4 bases and J by 1 base, and 7 bases separated the two germline ends. Germline V gives CDR1 MNHNY, CDR2 SVGAGI (reference sequence). CDR3 DNA sequence: TGTGCCAGCAGTTCGGGACAGAACACCGGGGAGCTGTTTTTT. Translating gives CASSSGQNTGELFF.

This clone showed up just once. This chain joins TRBV7-8 and TRBJ2-1, with D perhaps TRBD2 (5 bases). The germline V gene has CDR1 SGHVS and CDR2 FQNEAQ. The ends were cut back, 3 bases at V and 8 bases at J, with 17 bases in the middle. This CDR3 is built from 15 residues. CDR3 amino acids: CASSFGGGLLYEQFF. DNA of the CDR3: TGTGCCAGCAGCTTCGGCGGCGGACTTTTGTATGAGCAGTTCTTC.

The chain joins TRBV4-1 to TRBJ2-3; TRBD2 matches at 13 bases. The CDR3 covers 18 residues. V was clipped by 1 base and J by 0 bases; unmatched bases: 4. The germline gives CDR1 MGHRA, CDR2 YSYEKL. The CDR3 protein is CASSQGLAGGASTDTQYF. As DNA, the CDR3 is TGCGCCAGCAGCCAAGGACTAGCGGGGGGCGCTAGCACAGATACGCAGTATTTT.

V usage is TRBV5-6 and J usage is TRBJ2-3; possibly TRBD1 for D (5 bases). CDR1 and CDR2 (germline): SGHDT, YYEEEE. The CDR3 consists of 15 residues. V gave up 0 bases and J gave up 2 bases, with 10 bases separating them. CDR3: CASSLADTYTDTQYF. CDR3 sequence (DNA): TGTGCCAGCAGCTTGGCGGACACCTACACAGATACGCAGTATTTT.

J is TRBJ2-2 and V is TRBV5-1; 7 positions agree with TRBD1. Germline lookup yields CDR1 SGHRS and CDR2 YFSETQ. CDR3 length equals 19 residues. V lost 3 bases to trimming and J lost 1 base; unmatched junction nucleotides: 15. CDR3 nucleotide sequence: TGCGCCAGCAGCTGGCCGGGACAGCGAAAAAAGTTGAACACCGGGGAGCTGTTTTTT. Protein product: CASSWPGQRKKLNTGELFF.

The chain uses TRBV21-1 and TRBJ1-2; TRBD1, the table's D call, was not compared with the DNA. TRBV21-1 is given as a pseudogene. The CDR3 is 13 amino acids. The CDR3 DNA reads TGTGCCAGCAACCCGGACAGGTTCTATGGCTACATCTTC. Translating it yields CASNPDRFYGYIF.

A single count supports this clone. The V and J genes are TRBV6-2 or TRBV6-3 and TRBJ2-4; D may be TRBD1 (6 bases). CDR3 length: 15 amino acids. CDR1 and CDR2 from the germline V gene are MNHEY and SVGEGT. With 3 bases removed from V and 0 bases from J, the gap between germline ends came to 9 bases. This CDR3 reads CASSYGTLAKNIQYF. Written as DNA, the CDR3 is TGTGCCAGCAGTTATGGGACACTAGCCAAAAACATTCAGTACTTC.

This chain uses TRBV5-6 with TRBJ1-2; TRBD1 might be the D (5 bases). The CDR3 is 16 amino acids. In germline, CDR1 is SGHDT, CDR2 YYEEEE. V was shortened by 0 bases and J by 1 base, with 13 bases between the two germline ends. This CDR3 is CASSLAEGLRNYGYTF. The DNA of the CDR3 is TGTGCCAGCAGCTTGGCCGAGGGACTGCGTAACTATGGCTACACCTTC.

The rearrangement joins TRBV4-1 to TRBJ1-2; tentative D call: TRBD1 (5 bases). This CDR3 has 14 amino acids. Trimming shortened V by 2 bases and J by 7 bases, and 14 bases separated the two germline ends. The germline V gene encodes CDR1 MGHRA and CDR2 YSYEKL. CDR3 nucleotide sequence: TGCGCCAGCAGCCAATTCCAGGGTAGCTCTGGCTACACCTTC. It is translated as CASSQFQGSSGYTF.

This clone is large by share. The J gene is TRBJ1-2, the V gene TRBV7-9; D ambiguous. V dropped 5 bases and J dropped 2 bases, with 9 bases sitting between them. The CDR3 consists of 13 residues. Germline loops: CDR1 SEHNR, CDR2 FQNEAQ (reference sequence). DNA for the CDR3: TGTGCCAGCAGCCCCGGACTCAACTATGGCTACACCTTC. As protein: CASSPGLNYGYTF.

The CDR3 here is CAISESGLNTGELFF. CDR3 nucleotides: TGTGCCATCAGTGAGTCGGGACTGAACACCGGGGAGCTGTTTTTT. This rearrangement joins TRBV10-3 to TRBJ2-2; possibly TRBD2 for D (6 bases). V lost 0 bases to trimming and J lost 1 base, with 6 bases between them. Germline V gene lookup returns CDR1 ENHRY and CDR2 SYGVKD. The CDR3 runs 15 residues.

J is TRBJ2-7 and V is TRBV4-3, with 8 bases that match TRBD1. The CDR3 is 15 residues long. The V segment lost 5 bases and the J segment 1 base; nucleotides outside the gene matches: 7. Germline-derived CDR1 and CDR2 are LGHNA and YSLEER. CDR3 sequence reads: CASSETWTGSYEQYF. The CDR3 bases are TGCGCCAGCAGCGAGACTTGGACAGGGTCCTACGAGCAGTACTTC.

The V gene is TRBV7-6, the J gene TRBJ2-3; 8 bases map to TRBD2. The CDR3 length is 16 residues. Trimming cost V 4 bases and J 5 bases; bases outside gene matches: 11. Germline values: CDR1 SGHVS, CDR2 FNYEAQ. CDR3 residues: CASSSLPGTSGDTQYF. CDR3 bases: TGTGCCAGCAGCTCTCTCCCCGGGACTAGTGGAGATACGCAGTATTTT. Looking up the rest from reference TRBV7-6 and TRBJ2-3 gives the full variable domain: GAGVSQSPRYKVTKRGQDVALRCDPISGHVSLYWYRQALGQGPEFLTYFNYEAQQDKSGLPNDRFSAERPEGSISTLTIQRTEQRDSAMYRCASSSLPGTSGDTQYFGPGTRLTVL.

This chain joins TRBV7-2 and TRBJ2-4; D is possibly TRBD1 or TRBD2 (5 bases each). CDR1 SGHTA and CDR2 FQGNSA come from the germline V gene. CDR3 length: 16 amino acids. The germline V and J ends were trimmed by 4 bases and 4 bases, with 17 bases remaining between them. In DNA, the CDR3 is TGTGCCAGCAGCTCGTCCGGGACGGTATCGAAAAACATTCAGTACTTC. Encoded protein: CASSSSGTVSKNIQYF.

The chain carries TRBV1 and TRBJ2-3; the tabulated D call, TRBD2, remains unverified against the DNA. TRBV1 is a documented pseudogene. The CDR3 consists of 15 residues. CDR3 nucleotides: TGCACCAGCACCCCCCAGCGGGGGGGCCTAGATACGCAGTATTTT. It encodes CTSTPQRGGLDTQYF.

This clone was detected only a few times. The chain combines TRBV7-6 with TRBJ2-7, with no clear D. Germline V gives CDR1 SGHVS, CDR2 FNYEAQ. Trimming shortened V by 0 bases and J by 5 bases, and 8 bases separated the two germline ends. The CDR3 has 13 residues. CDR3 sequence reads: CASSLAGVDEQYF. In DNA form, the CDR3 reads TGTGCCAGCAGCTTAGCAGGCGTGGACGAGCAGTACTTC.

The chain employs TRBV28 and TRBJ2-7; no clear D gene. Germline CDR1 is MDHEN and CDR2 is SYDVKM. Trimming shortened V by 6 bases and J by 6 bases, and 9 bases separated the two germline ends. The CDR3 covers 11 residues. Written as DNA, the CDR3 is TGTGCCAGCAGGACCTCTAGCGAGCAGTACTTC. Translating it yields CASRTSSEQYF.

The chain combines TRBV27 with TRBJ1-1; a possible D gene is TRBD1 (5 bases). Trimming shortened V by 5 bases and J by 5 bases, and 9 bases separated the two germline ends. This CDR3 spans 12 amino acids. The V gene's germline CDR1 is MNHEY and CDR2 SMNVEV (reference sequence). CDR3 DNA sequence: TGTGCCAGCAGTCAATCAGGGACTGAAGCTTTCTTT. Protein: CASSQSGTEAFF.

The chain recombines TRBV9 with TRBJ1-1; D is possibly TRBD1 (5 bases). The CDR3 runs to 13 residues. The V gene lost 6 bases and the J gene lost 1 base, with 10 bases spanning the gap. CDR1 and CDR2 (germline): SGDLS, YYNGEE. The CDR3 DNA reads as TGTGCCAGCAATCAGGGATGGAACACTGAAGCTTTCTTT. Translating it yields CASNQGWNTEAFF.

The V call is TRBV9, the J call TRBJ2-2, with D possibly matching TRBD1 (7 bases). The V gene's germline CDR1 is SGDLS and CDR2 YYNGEE. This CDR3 has 15 amino acids. The germline V and J ends were trimmed by 0 bases and 5 bases, with 11 bases remaining between them. Here the CDR3 reads CASSVGTGGTGELFF. Here the CDR3 DNA reads TGTGCCAGCAGCGTAGGGACAGGAGGGACCGGGGAGCTGTTTTTT.